This T cell receptor beta chain came from a study of T cells in Graves' hyperthyroidism and ophthalmopathy. Exclusion of patients followed from uncontrolled infection, other autoimmune disease, pregnancy or lactation. Thyroid ultrasound and orbital computed tomography, with clinical symptoms and serum thyroxine and TRAb, informed diagnoses. Regions amplified from RNA transcripts were the TCR beta CDR3 regions. A first-round RT-PCR of the TCR CDR3 used the HTBI primer set. One entry per CDR3 protein, called by TCRdb with MiXCR from the multiplex PCR reads. The table includes approximately 710,000 distinct CDR3 sequences, around 15% detected once. This clonotype turned up a few times. Its target is unknown. General study findings and limits: Classification by a 13 V-J model distinguished ophthalmopathy from stable hyperthyroidism.

The sample was blood. This TCR was recovered from a man aged 45 to 65 with Graves' hyperthyroidism.

CDR3 in amino acids: CASSDGTDGADTQYF. The DNA of the CDR3 is TGTGCCAGCAGCGATGGGACCGATGGGGCAGATACGCAGTATTTT. The chain has TRBV9 and TRBJ2-3; either TRBD1 or TRBD2 may fit D (5 bases each). Deletions cut 3 bases from V and 4 bases from J, with 15 bases between. CDR3 length equals 15 residues. CDR1 and CDR2 (germline): SGDLS, YYNGEE.